This paragraph reports one T cell receptor (beta chain). The data belong to a study of blood T cell repertoires in COVID-19. Background on the study: Material from acute and convalescent COVID-19 was sourced from the United States, Italy and Spain. PBMCs, B-cell-depleted T cells, or T cells provided the cDNA or gDNA that made up the material.

The CDR3 sequence is 17 residues long. The V gene end was trimmed by 0 bases and the J gene end by 5 bases; junction bases not matched to a gene: 6. The V gene's germline CDR1 is MGHRA and CDR2 YSYEKL. Original handling: Amplification with reference gene primers provided the estimates of nucleated cell counts. Profiled with immunoSEQ multiplex PCR; TCRdb holds only in-frame clones, not every one. V, J and clone size derive from that table, while D and trimming were established from the DNA sequence. The sample shows 150,000 to 200,000 clones, roughly nine tenths of them seen only once. The clonotype comes from a man aged 55 to 70 with active or convalescent COVID-19. The chain carries TRBV4-1 and TRBJ2-1, with TRBD2 matching over 11 bases. The sample consisted of peripheral blood. The CDR3 is CASSQDHPGLADNEQFF. In DNA, the CDR3 is TGCGCCAGCAGCCAAGATCACCCGGGACTAGCGGACAATGAGCAGTTCTTC.